Sequencing of this T cell receptor (beta chain) was carried out in a study of T cells in Graves' hyperthyroidism and ophthalmopathy. TCR beta CDR3 region amplification was performed from RNA transcripts. The HTBI set primed first-round TCR CDR3 RT-PCR. TCRdb re-analysed the multiplex PCR reads in MiXCR, keeping a single row per CDR3 protein. Of more than 500,000 distinct CDR3 sequences in the sample, 40% to 50% are singletons; the top ten hold about two fifths. The length of the CDR3 is 15 residues. V gave up 3 bases and J gave up 6 bases; unmatched junction bases: 8. Germline V CDR1 and CDR2: DFQATT, SNEGSKA (reference sequence). Uncontrolled infection, other autoimmune disease, pregnancy or lactation led to exclusion. Overall study findings and caveats: With a median lead of approximately six months before onset, the model predicted ophthalmopathy. A 13 V-J signature model discriminated ophthalmopathy versus stable hyperthyroidism. Peripheral blood also featured most of the thyroid clonotypes expanded above 0.001.

Notes on this clonotype: The antigen is not known.

This receptor was obtained from an adult woman with Graves' disease, either hyperthyroidism or ophthalmopathy (not recorded which). Sequenced input: peripheral blood or thyroid tissue (not recorded which). The V and J genes are TRBV20-1 and TRBJ2-5, with 12 bases identical to TRBD1. The CDR3 sequence is CSASKGQGAEKTQYF. CDR3 coding DNA: TGCAGTGCTAGTAAGGGACAGGGGGCTGAGAAGACCCAGTACTTC.